This TCR beta chain appears in the sequencing data of a study of T cells in Graves' hyperthyroidism and ophthalmopathy. The CDR3 is 13 amino acids. Germline V gene data show CDR1 as DFQATT and CDR2 as SNEGSKA (reference sequence). Trimming left V 3 bases short and J 5 bases short, with 14 bases between. On the basis of clinical symptoms, serum thyroxine and TRAb, thyroid ultrasound and orbital computed tomography, diagnoses were made. Authors of the study amplified TCR beta CDR3 regions from RNA transcripts. HTBI primers were employed in a first-round RT-PCR of the TCR CDR3. One entry per CDR3 protein results from TCRdb running MiXCR on the multiplex PCR reads. The table lists 360,000 or so distinct CDR3 sequences, about 18% of them singletons. This clonotype was counted ten times or more.

The sequencing sample was made of blood. The sequence was obtained from a woman younger than 35 with Graves' hyperthyroidism. This chain uses TRBV20-1 with TRBJ2-7; unclear D gene. The DNA of the CDR3 is TGCAGTGCTAGCCCACAGACACCTAACGAGCAGTACTTC. It specifies CSASPQTPNEQYF.